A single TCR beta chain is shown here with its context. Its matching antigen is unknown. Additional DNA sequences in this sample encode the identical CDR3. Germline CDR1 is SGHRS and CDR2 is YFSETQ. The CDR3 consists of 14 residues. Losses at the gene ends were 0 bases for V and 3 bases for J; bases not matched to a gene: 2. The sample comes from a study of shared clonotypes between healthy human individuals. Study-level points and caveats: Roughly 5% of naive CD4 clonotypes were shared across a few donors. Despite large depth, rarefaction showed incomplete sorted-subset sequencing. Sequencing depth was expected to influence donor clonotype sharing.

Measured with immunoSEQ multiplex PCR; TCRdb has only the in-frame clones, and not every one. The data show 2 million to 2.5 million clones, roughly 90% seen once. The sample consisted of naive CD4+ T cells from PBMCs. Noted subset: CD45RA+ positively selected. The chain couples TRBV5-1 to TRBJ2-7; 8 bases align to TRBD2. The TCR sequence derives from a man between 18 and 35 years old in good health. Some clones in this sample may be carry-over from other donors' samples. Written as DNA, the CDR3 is TGCGCCAGCAGCTTGGCGGGGACTAGCTACGAGCAGTACTTC. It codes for CASSLAGTSYEQYF.